The 8 T cell receptor beta chains presented below share a single source sample, sequenced in a study of T-cell memory formation after mild COVID-19. MiXCR, run by TCRdb on the 5' RACE reads, gives a single entry per CDR3 protein. The sample gives some 350,000 distinct CDR3 sequences, over 10% of which show up once; 20% to 25% is in the top ten. Sample: PBMCs or a T cell subset sorted from them (not recorded which). These receptors were obtained from a man younger than 30 who had mild COVID-19 (a few samples of this study predate the infection). Cell type and time point are not known.

V gene TRBV6-5 combines with J gene TRBJ1-3; possible D gene TRBD1, 5 bases. V dropped 0 bases and J dropped 4 bases, with 13 bases sitting between them. The CDR3 runs to 16 residues. CDR1 is MNHEY and CDR2 is SVGAGI in the germline V gene. CDR3 sequence reads: CASSYSNRKLGNTIYF. CDR3 sequence (DNA): TGTGCCAGCAGTTACTCGAACAGGAAGCTCGGAAACACCATATATTTT.

This clonotype was seen a few times. The chain combines TRBV9 with TRBJ2-7; 9 bases map to TRBD2. The germline gives CDR1 SGDLS, CDR2 YYNGEE. This CDR3 is built from 15 residues. The V and J ends lost 4 bases and 4 bases, in that order; junction bases with no gene match: 9. This CDR3 is CASSPQGLALYEQYF. The CDR3 bases are TGTGCCAGCAGCCCGCAGGGACTAGCTTTATACGAGCAGTACTTC.

The rearrangement uses TRBV30 and TRBJ2-7; a possible D gene is TRBD2 (5 bases). V lost 5 bases and J 3 bases, leaving 8 bases between the germline ends. Germline CDR1 and CDR2: GTSNPN and SVGIG (reference sequence). The CDR3 extends over 11 amino acids. CDR3 region: CAWALGYEQYF. The CDR3 DNA is TGTGCCTGGGCACTAGGCTACGAGCAGTACTTC.

This clonotype has at least ten counts. The chain has TRBV10-3 and TRBJ2-7; perhaps TRBD2 as D (5 bases). Trimming stripped 8 bases from V and 9 bases from J, with 17 bases between. The CDR3 consists of 12 residues. Per the germline V gene, CDR1 is ENHRY and CDR2 is SYGVKD. The CDR3 is CAIEGDEPGQYF. CDR3 in DNA: TGTGCCATCGAGGGCGACGAGCCCGGGCAGTACTTC.

The V call is TRBV12-3 or TRBV12-4, the J call TRBJ1-5; tentatively, D is TRBD1 (6 bases). The ends were cut back, 5 bases at V and 4 bases at J, with 9 bases in the middle. CDR3 length: 13 amino acids. CDR3 amino acids: CASSHTGNQPQHF. The CDR3 DNA sequence: TGTGCCAGCAGTCACACAGGGAATCAGCCCCAGCATTTT.

The chain employs TRBV6-2 or TRBV6-3 and TRBJ1-2; D ambiguous. The germline CDR1 and CDR2 sequences are MNHEY and SVGEGT. The CDR3 has 12 amino acids. With 5 bases removed from V and 3 bases from J, the gap between germline ends came to 7 bases. The CDR3, as DNA: TGTGCCAGCAGTCTGGCCCACTATGGCTACACCTTC. It is translated as CASSLAHYGYTF.

This clonotype was observed a few times. This chain links TRBV28 with TRBJ2-3; either TRBD1 or TRBD2 may supply D (5 bases each). The V gene's germline CDR1 is MDHEN and CDR2 SYDVKM. Trimming removed 5 bases from V and 4 bases from J, with 16 bases in between. The CDR3 runs to 15 residues. The CDR3 coding sequence is TGTGCCAGCAGTCCCCGGACGAGGGACGCAGATACGCAGTATTTT. The encoded protein is CASSPRTRDADTQYF.

The chain joins TRBV7-2 to TRBJ1-5; D gene ambiguous. Germline V gives CDR1 SGHTA, CDR2 FQGNSA. Trimming removed 5 bases from V and 4 bases from J, with 12 bases in between. The CDR3 consists of 14 residues. The CDR3 region is CASSGLGINQPQHF. CDR3 in DNA: TGTGCCAGCAGCGGCCTCGGGATAAATCAGCCCCAGCATTTT.